A single sample gave rise to the 13 T cell receptor beta chains below, sequenced in a study of shared clonotypes between healthy human individuals. In the naive CD8 group, cells lacked CD45RO and were positively selected for CCR7, so terminally differentiated effector memory CD45RA+ cells were left out. Data came from immunoSEQ multiplex PCR; TCRdb stores just in-frame clones and leaves some out. This table holds more than 2 million clones, about 95% found once. Input material: naive CD8+ T cells sorted from blood. The receptor set was obtained from a man between 18 and 29 years old in good health.

CDR3 DNA: TGCGCCAGCAGGGCGTTAGATACGCAGTATTTT. Translation gives CASRALDTQYF. The chain joins TRBV10-2 to TRBJ2-3; D is unclear. Germline V CDR1 and CDR2: WSHSY, SAAADI. V was trimmed by 6 bases and J by 5 bases, leaving 6 bases between them. The CDR3 totals 11 residues.

This clone occurred once. This rearrangement joins TRBV10-3 to TRBJ2-3; D unresolved. Germline V gene lookup returns CDR1 ENHRY and CDR2 SYGVKD. This CDR3 region has 17 residues. V dropped 2 bases and J dropped 2 bases, with 17 bases sitting between them. For the CDR3, the DNA is TGTGCCATCAGTGAGATTCTACCGGTTGGGTCCACAGATACGCAGTATTTT. Translating it yields CAISEILPVGSTDTQYF.

The chain carries TRBV29-1 and TRBJ2-1, with 12 bases that match TRBD2. The CDR3 loop spans 15 amino acids. In germline, CDR1 is SQVTM, CDR2 ANQGSEA. Unmatched junction bases numbered 2, after V lost 1 base and J lost 4 bases. The CDR3 DNA is TGCAGCGTTGAAGGGACTAGCGGGGAATACAATGAGCAGTTCTTC. Its translation: CSVEGTSGEYNEQFF.

The chain has TRBV5-6 and TRBJ2-1, with unresolved D. The CDR3 spans 12 residues. V lost 6 bases and J lost 7, with 11 bases in between. The germline gives CDR1 SGHDT, CDR2 YYEEEE. The CDR3: CASKLGGNEQFF. The CDR3 nucleotides read TGTGCCAGCAAGTTAGGTGGGAATGAGCAGTTCTTC.

The rearrangement links TRBV7-9 to TRBJ1-2, with D uncertain. The CDR3 loop spans 17 amino acids. V lost 4 bases and J 8 bases, leaving 26 bases between the germline ends. Germline V gene sequence: CDR1 SEHNR, CDR2 FQNEAQ (reference sequence). CDR3 region: CASSSRPGPQTFSGYTF. Written as DNA, the CDR3 is TGTGCCAGCAGCTCCCGCCCGGGCCCCCAAACTTTCTCGGGCTACACCTTC.

The chain employs TRBV5-8 and TRBJ2-7, with D perhaps matching TRBD1 (6 bases). CDR1 SGHTS and CDR2 YDEGEE come from the germline V gene. Between the trimmed V and J ends, which lost 6 bases and 0 bases, there was a span of 16 bases. The length of the CDR3 is 15 residues. The CDR3, as DNA: TGTGCCAGCAACAAAGGACAGCTGATCTCCTACGAGCAGTACTTC. Translated, it gives CASNKGQLISYEQYF. Full variable domain (missing parts from reference TRBV5-8 and TRBJ2-7): EAGVTQSPTHLIKTRGQQATLRCSPISGHTSVYWYQQALGLGLQFLLWYDEGEERNRGNFPPRFSGRQFPNYSSELNVNALELEDSALYLCASNKGQLISYEQYFGPGTRLTVT.

The gene calls are TRBV7-9 and TRBJ1-2, with a weak D call TRBD1 (5 bases). Trimming pared 5 bases from V and 3 bases from J, leaving 19 bases between. This CDR3 contains 16 residues. Germline CDR1 and CDR2: SEHNR and FQNEAQ (reference sequence). The CDR3 nucleotides read TGTGCCAGCAGCCACACCGGGACTCTCCCTGACTATGGCTACACCTTC. Its protein product is CASSHTGTLPDYGYTF.

This chain joins TRBV19 and TRBJ2-5; 7 nucleotides match TRBD1. V shed 10 bases, J shed 5 bases, and the junction held 4 bases outside the gene matches. Per the germline V gene, CDR1 is LNHDA and CDR2 is SQIVND (reference sequence). CDR3 length: 11 amino acids. DNA for the CDR3: TGTGCCACCAGACAGGGTGAGACCCAGTACTTC. This gives the protein CATRQGETQYF.

This clone has just a few counts. In DNA, the CDR3 is TGCGCCAGCATGGCTAGGGGGGATTATAGCAATCAGCCCCAGCATTTT. It translates to CASMARGDYSNQPQHF. The chain employs TRBV10-2 and TRBJ1-5; the D gene is possibly TRBD1 (6 bases). This CDR3 is 16 amino acids long. Germline loops: CDR1 WSHSY, CDR2 SAAADI. Deletions cut 7 bases from V and 0 bases from J, with 16 bases between.

This clone was counted between two and nine times. V gene TRBV2 combines with J gene TRBJ2-7; D might be TRBD2 (5 bases). Germline V gene lookup returns CDR1 SNHLY and CDR2 FYNNEI. The V end lost 4 bases, the J end lost 5 bases, and 9 bases lay between the germline ends. The CDR3 spans 12 residues. The CDR3 sequence is CASSGIGNEQYF. Here the CDR3 DNA reads TGTGCCAGCAGTGGGATCGGGAACGAGCAGTACTTC. The full variable domain, with the rest looked up from reference TRBV2 and TRBJ2-7, is EPEVTQTPSHQVTQMGQEVILRCVPISNHLYFYWYRQILGQKVEFLVSFYNNEISEKSEIFDDQFSVERPDGSNFTLKIRSTKLEDSAMYFCASSGIGNEQYFGPGTRLTVT.

V usage is TRBV27 and J usage is TRBJ2-1; 7 bases are a match to TRBD2. Germline V gives CDR1 MNHEY, CDR2 SMNVEV (reference sequence). CDR3 length equals 14 residues. J was trimmed by 4 bases and V by 7 bases; bases with no gene match: 7. For the CDR3, the DNA is TGTGCCAGCACAAGCGGGGCGGCATACAATGAGCAGTTCTTC. Translated, it gives CASTSGAAYNEQFF.

V usage is TRBV11-2 and J usage is TRBJ2-7; D is unresolved. The CDR3 extends over 15 amino acids. Germline loops: CDR1 SGHAT, CDR2 FQNNGV. Trimming pared 5 bases from V and 3 bases from J, leaving 17 bases between. CDR3 coding DNA: TGTGCCAGCAGCGGCCACAAGGACCGCGACTACGAGCAGTACTTC. This translates into CASSGHKDRDYEQYF.

The rearrangement uses TRBV21-1 and TRBJ1-1. TRBV21-1 is a pseudogene segment. The CDR3 consists of 20 residues. The CDR3 protein is CASSKVLKSGSRKGNTEAFF. In nucleotides, the CDR3 is TGTGCCAGCAGCAAAGTTCTGAAGTCTGGCAGCCGGAAGGGGAACACTGAAGCTTTCTTT.